This TCR beta chain was captured in a study of shared T cell receptors in the human thymus. Measured with immunoSEQ multiplex PCR; TCRdb has only the in-frame clones, and not every one. The sample consists of 450,000 to 650,000 clones, approximately 78% of them appearing once. The ends lost 11 bases at V and 5 bases at J; junction bases unmatched: 9. Germline V gene sequence: CDR1 LNHDA, CDR2 SQIVND (reference sequence). The length of the CDR3 is 14 residues. These same data were also listed under a study on human thymus T cells. That source notes: Infants served as donors; they were healthy and Finnish and were having corrective surgery for congenital heart defects. Thymus tissue was removed during corrective cardiac surgery. V and J gene usage appeared biased in thymic and blood repertoires.

The specimen was thymocytes. The rearrangement joins TRBV19 to TRBJ2-1, with 10 bases that match TRBD2. This sequence was found in a boy under two years old with a congenital heart defect. CDR3 nucleotides: TGTGCCTCCATGGGACTAGCGATTCACAATGAGCAGTTCTTC. This codes for CASMGLAIHNEQFF.